The 5 T cell receptor beta chains below were found in one sample sequenced in a study of early T cells in non-severe SARS-CoV-2 infection. TCRdb itself ran the 5' RACE reads through MiXCR, one entry per CDR3 protein. The table has about 39,000 distinct CDR3 sequences, 5.5% seen once. The specimen was whole blood, collected at baseline. The receptors originated from an adult who was a healthcare worker with PCR-confirmed SARS-CoV-2 infection or an uninfected control (not recorded which).

By sample fraction, this clonotype is medium-sized. The chain recombines TRBV5-4 with TRBJ2-5; 8 nucleotides match TRBD2. This CDR3 has 14 residues. Unmatched junction bases numbered 3, after V lost 1 base and J lost 4 bases. CDR1 is SGHNT and CDR2 is YYREEE in the germline V gene (reference sequence). CDR3 region: CASSLSGGPETQYF. CDR3 sequence (DNA): TGTGCCAGCAGCTTGAGCGGGGGCCCAGAGACCCAGTACTTC.

This clonotype appeared a few times. This chain joins TRBV18 and TRBJ1-5, with a weak D call TRBD1 (6 bases). Germline CDR1 KGHSH, CDR2 LQKENI. The CDR3 runs 16 residues. V was clipped by 3 bases and J by 9 bases, with 21 bases between them. CDR3 region: CASSPTGDRVRGPQHF. Here the CDR3 DNA reads TGTGCCAGCTCACCTACCGGAGACAGAGTCAGGGGGCCCCAGCATTTT.

This clonotype was observed at least ten times. V gene TRBV11-1 combines with J gene TRBJ2-7, with D possibly matching TRBD2 (6 bases). With 3 bases removed from V and 3 bases from J, the gap between germline ends came to 9 bases. Per germline, CDR1 SGHAT and CDR2 FQDESV (reference sequence). The CDR3 covers 13 residues. This CDR3 is CASSFTGSYEQYF. CDR3 nucleotide sequence: TGTGCCAGCAGCTTCACCGGGAGCTACGAGCAGTACTTC.

This clonotype has ten or more counts. The CDR3 region is CASSQGHSHPDTQYF. The CDR3 coding sequence is TGTGCCAGCAGCCAAGGGCATAGCCACCCAGATACGCAGTATTTT. The chain is built from TRBV4-2 and TRBJ2-3; D is unclear. Trimming shortened V by 1 base and J by 4 bases, and 12 bases separated the two germline ends. CDR3 length equals 15 residues. Per germline, CDR1 LGHNA and CDR2 YNFKEQ.

This clonotype has ten or more counts. The CDR3 is CASSLLASGSINEQFF. In DNA form, the CDR3 reads TGCGCCAGCAGCTTGTTAGCTAGCGGGAGTATCAATGAGCAGTTCTTC. The gene calls are TRBV5-1 and TRBJ2-1, with TRBD2 identical over 10 bases. J was trimmed by 6 bases and V by 1 base; bases with no gene match: 7. This CDR3 comprises 16 residues. Germline V gene lookup returns CDR1 SGHRS and CDR2 YFSETQ.